Given below is one T cell receptor (beta chain) in context. The antigen is undetermined. The source of the sample is a study of early T cells in non-severe SARS-CoV-2 infection. The study, taken as a whole, reports: Database matching using VDJdb favored anti-spike CD8 responses, with private and CD4 specificities left missing.

CDR3 length: 15 residues. Germline CDR1 SGHKS, CDR2 YYEKEE (reference sequence). V lost 3 bases and J 3 bases, leaving 13 bases between the germline ends. TCRdb processed the 5' RACE reads anew with MiXCR; each CDR3 protein has one entry. The table lists 85,000 to 100,000 distinct CDR3 sequences, over 15% of them singletons. This clonotype originated in an adult who was a healthcare worker with PCR-confirmed SARS-CoV-2 infection or an uninfected control (not recorded which). Sequencing was performed on whole blood. The chain has TRBV5-5 and TRBJ1-5; D is unresolved. The chain's CDR3 is CASSYGIGSNQPQHF. Here the CDR3 DNA reads TGTGCCAGCAGCTATGGGATCGGGTCCAATCAGCCCCAGCATTTT.